This TCR beta chain was found in a study of metastatic and nonmetastatic thyroid tumors. TCRdb re-called clones from the PCR reads using MiXCR. The data contain about 5,900 clones, roughly 35% of them singletons. The germline gives CDR1 MNHNS, CDR2 SASEGT. The CDR3 totals 15 residues. The V and J ends lost 5 bases and 6 bases, in that order; junction bases with no gene match: 10. There were no patients who had received any treatment before thyroid surgery. The sequence came from a male donor with papillary thyroid cancer or a benign thyroid nodule (not recorded which). Some clones in this sample may be carry-over from other donors' samples. The chain uses TRBV6-1 and TRBJ2-1; 7 bases are shared with TRBD2. The specimen was adjacent normal tissue. The CDR3 sequence: CASSTDTGEGNEQFF. CDR3 DNA: TGTGCCAGCAGTACGGATACTGGGGAGGGCAATGAGCAGTTCTTC.